Included here is one TCR beta chain sequence, with context. Amplification used 60 Vbeta primers and 13 Jbeta primers. The protocol was immunoSEQ multiplex PCR, while the TCRdb copy is restricted to in-frame clones and leaves out a portion. Altogether 120,000 or so clones are present, 60% to 85% being singletons, with the ten largest covering 2.7%. This sample was included in a study of cytomegalovirus exposure and HLA in healthy donors. The CDR3 length is 16 residues. With V trimmed by 1 base and J by 3 bases, 8 bases remained unmatched. Germline V CDR1 and CDR2: SGHRS, YFSETQ. This TCR derives from a woman in her thirties or forties in good health and CMV-seropositive. The source material was PBMCs. The chain is built from TRBV5-1 and TRBJ1-1; TRBD1 matches at 8 bases. As DNA, the CDR3 is TGCGCCAGCAGCTTGCAGGACAGGGTCCGCGACACTGAAGCTTTCTTT. It specifies CASSLQDRVRDTEAFF.